The 13 T cell receptor beta chains given below trace back to one sample, sequenced in a study of T cell responses to AZD1222 COVID-19 vaccine. Some clones are missing from TCRdb's copy, which holds only in-frame ones; the method was immunoSEQ multiplex PCR. There are 180,000 or so clones in the sample; 70% to 90% occur only once, and approximately 8% lies in the top ten. This sample comprised peripheral blood, obtained on day 0 of AZD1222 vaccination. The receptors derive from an adult in good health.

The rearrangement uses TRBV6-5 and TRBJ2-5; D remains unclear. V was trimmed by 7 bases and J by 5 bases, leaving 14 bases between them. The germline CDR1 and CDR2 sequences are MNHEY and SVGAGI. The CDR3 has 13 residues. The CDR3 nucleotides are TGTGCCAGCACCTTTCTCCCGGGCGAGACCCAGTACTTC. The encoded protein is CASTFLPGETQYF.

V and J are TRBV3-1 (or the pseudogene TRBV3-2) and TRBJ2-5; D not resolved. With 1 base removed from V and 0 bases from J, the gap between germline ends came to 9 bases. CDR3 length: 15 residues. Germline values: CDR1 LGHDT, CDR2 YNNKEL (reference sequence). CDR3 residues: CASSQALGYQETQYF. CDR3 DNA: TGTGCCAGCAGCCAAGCCTTGGGGTACCAAGAGACCCAGTACTTC.

Concerning this clone: Other DNA sequences in the sample encode the same CDR3. This sequence joins TRBV9 and TRBJ2-7; D not resolved. Germline-derived CDR1 and CDR2 are SGDLS and YYNGEE. The CDR3 sequence is 14 residues long. Trimming shortened V by 0 bases and J by 1 base, and 8 bases separated the two germline ends. CDR3 in DNA: TGTGCCAGCAGCGTAGGGGGAAATTCCTACGAGCAGTACTTC. It codes for CASSVGGNSYEQYF.

This chain uses TRBV19 with TRBJ1-3; no firm D call. Germline lookup yields CDR1 LNHDA and CDR2 SQIVND (reference sequence). V lost 8 bases and J lost 1, with 15 bases in between. The CDR3 runs to 15 residues. CDR3 coding DNA: TGTGCCAGTGCTACTACCCTCTATTCTGGAAACACCATATATTTT. Translation gives CASATTLYSGNTIYF.

The V call is TRBV7-2, the J call TRBJ1-2; 7 bases line up with TRBD1. Trimming took 6 bases from V and 4 from J; bases not matched to a gene: 8. The V gene's germline CDR1 is SGHTA and CDR2 FQGNSA. The CDR3 totals 14 residues. The CDR3 here is CASSAQGQFYGYTF. CDR3 nucleotide sequence: TGTGCCAGCAGTGCTCAGGGACAGTTCTATGGCTACACCTTC.

The gene calls are TRBV2 and TRBJ1-1; D might be TRBD1 (5 bases). The V end was cut by 7 bases, the J end by 0 bases, with 15 bases between. Germline V CDR1 and CDR2: SNHLY, FYNNEI. The CDR3 loop spans 15 amino acids. Here the CDR3 DNA reads TGTGCCAGCAACTTCGGGGGAGCGATGAACACTGAAGCTTTCTTT. It yields the protein CASNFGGAMNTEAFF.

There are a few counts of this clone. The V gene is TRBV29-1, the J gene TRBJ1-4; 9 nucleotides align to TRBD1. The germline gives CDR1 SQVTM, CDR2 ANQGSEA. V was pared by 4 bases and J by 6 bases, with 6 bases of the junction left unmatched. This CDR3 region has 14 residues. This chain's CDR3 is CSVAGWTGDEKLFF. In nucleotides, the CDR3 is TGCAGCGTTGCGGGGTGGACAGGGGATGAAAAACTGTTTTTT.

The chain has TRBV25-1 and TRBJ1-1; D uncertain. This CDR3 has 14 amino acids. Germline assignment: CDR1 MGHDK and CDR2 SYGVNS. V was cut by 3 bases and J by 0 bases, with 8 bases left in between. CDR3 coding DNA: TGTGCCAGCAGTGATCCGCACCTGAACACTGAAGCTTTCTTT. Its protein is CASSDPHLNTEAFF.

The rearrangement links TRBV5-4 to TRBJ1-6, with TRBD1 identical over 8 bases. With V trimmed by 5 bases and J by 0 bases, 7 bases remained unmatched. The germline V gene has CDR1 SGHNT and CDR2 YYREEE (reference sequence). This CDR3 contains 17 residues. CDR3 protein: CASRTGQGSSYNSPLHF. The DNA for the CDR3 is TGTGCCAGCAGGACAGGACAGGGTAGCTCCTATAATTCACCCCTCCACTTT. Full variable domain (remainder filled in from reference TRBV5-4 and TRBJ1-6): ETGVTQSPTHLIKTRGQQVTLRCSSQSGHNTVSWYQQALGQGPQFIFQYYREEENGRGNFPPRFSGLQFPNYSSELNVNALELDDSALYLCASRTGQGSSYNSPLHFGNGTRLTVT.

The rearrangement joins TRBV15 to TRBJ1-6; tentative D call: TRBD1 (5 bases). Germline CDR1 reads LNHNV; CDR2 reads YYDKDF (reference sequence). The CDR3 extends over 15 amino acids. Trimming removed 6 bases from V and 8 bases from J, with 17 bases in between. CDR3 in DNA: TGTGCCACCAGACGGACATTAGGTTTTGATTCACCCCTCCACTTT. This translates into CATRRTLGFDSPLHF.

The chain uses TRBV10-2 and TRBJ2-1; D perhaps matches TRBD2 (5 bases). Trimming took off 3 bases at V and 0 bases at J, with 9 bases between the two ends. Germline values: CDR1 WSHSY, CDR2 SAAADI. The CDR3 is made up of 15 amino acids. The chain's CDR3 is CASSEGLSSYNEQFF. CDR3 in DNA: TGCGCCAGCAGTGAAGGACTTAGCTCCTACAATGAGCAGTTCTTC.

The rearrangement joins TRBV3-1 (or the pseudogene TRBV3-2) to TRBJ2-2; TRBD2 matches 7 bases. Germline CDR1 LGHDT, CDR2 YNNKEL (reference sequence). There are 14 residues in the CDR3. The V and J ends lost 6 bases and 1 base, in that order; junction bases with no gene match: 2. The DNA of the CDR3 is TGTGCCAGCAGGGCGGGGGTGAACACCGGGGAGCTGTTTTTT. It encodes CASRAGVNTGELFF.

The chain combines TRBV5-1 with TRBJ2-3; perhaps D is TRBD1 or TRBD2 (5 bases each). Trimming pared 0 bases from V and 1 base from J, leaving 21 bases between. The CDR3 has 19 amino acids. The V gene's germline CDR1 is SGHRS and CDR2 YFSETQ. DNA for the CDR3: TGCGCCAGCAGCTTGGTCCCCTCAATTCAGGGAGCGGGCACAGATACGCAGTATTTT. Translation gives CASSLVPSIQGAGTDTQYF.